These T cell receptor beta chains were read from a single sample in a study of blood T cell repertoires in COVID-19. TCRdb's copy holds only in-frame clones and misses some; the assay was immunoSEQ multiplex PCR. The sample holds fewer than 300,000 clones; around 86% are singletons and the top ten take 1.5%. Sequencing was carried out using peripheral blood. The receptor set was obtained from a woman aged 40 to 50 who had recovered from COVID-19. The CDR3 runs from the conserved cysteine through the conserved F or W. Each record gives: D gene, V gene, clone size, J gene, CDR3 DNA, CDR3 protein. D genes are given only for firm matches. Expanded clones get a size class; other rows say once, few or many, or leave the size out.

TRBD2	TRBV7-2	NA	TRBJ2-7	TGTGCCAGCCGGTACGGTCTAGCGGCCCCCTACGAGCAGTACTTC	CASRYGLAAPYEQYF
TRBD1	TRBV5-6	NA	TRBJ1-2	TGTGCCAGCAGCTTCCCGACAGGGGGCTATGGCTACACCTTC	CASSFPTGGYGYTF
TRBD1	TRBV5-4	NA	TRBJ2-2	TGTGCCAGCAGCGCCCGCGAAGGGGGCAACACCGGGGAGCTGTTTTTT	CASSAREGGNTGELFF
TRBD2	TRBV5-1	NA	TRBJ2-3	TGCGCCAGCAGCCTGCCTGGCGGGGGAGAGGCAGATACGCAGTATTTT	CASSLPGGGEADTQYF
NA	TRBV9	NA	TRBJ1-2	TGTGCCAGCAGTCCCCCAGGAGGACACTATGGCTACACCTTC	CASSPPGGHYGYTF
NA	TRBV6-5	NA	TRBJ1-2	TGTGCCAGCAGTCTCCGATCGGGCTATGGCTACACCTTC	CASSLRSGYGYTF
NA	TRBV4-1	once	TRBJ1-6	TGCGCCAGCAGCCAAAGGGGCCCTGCCTATAATTCACCCCTCCACTTT	CASSQRGPAYNSPLHF
TRBD1	TRBV10-2	NA	TRBJ2-7	TGCGCCAGCAGCCGGGACAGGGGCGACGAGCAGTACTTC	CASSRDRGDEQYF
TRBD2	TRBV2	once	TRBJ2-1	TGTGCCAGCAGTCAGACCGGGCTAGCGGGGGACAATGAGCAGTTCTTC	CASSQTGLAGDNEQFF
NA	TRBV5-3	NA	TRBJ2-7	TGTGCCAGAAGCTTGTCCTCGGTCCCCCCCTACGAGCAGTACTTC	CARSLSSVPPYEQYF
NA	TRBV20-1	NA	TRBJ2-5	TGCAGTGCTACCACGGGGGAGACCCAGTACTTC	CSATTGETQYF
TRBD2	TRBV27	NA	TRBJ2-3	TGTGCCAGCACCTATAGCGGGGGCGCAGATACGCAGTATTTT	CASTYSGGADTQYF
TRBD1	TRBV5-1	NA	TRBJ1-1	TGCGCCAGCAGCTTGGAGACAGGGTCTGAAGCTTTCTTT	CASSLETGSEAFF
NA	TRBV10-2	NA	TRBJ1-2	TGCGCCAGCCTCGGGGAAGGCGAGCCCGGCTACACCTTC	CASLGEGEPGYTF
TRBD1	TRBV5-4	NA	TRBJ2-7	TGTGCCAGCAGCCCATCAACAGGGGAGGAGCAGTACTTC	CASSPSTGEEQYF
TRBD1	TRBV10-3	NA	TRBJ1-4	TGTGCCATCAGTCCGGGACAGGGAAATGAAAAACTGTTTTTT	CAISPGQGNEKLFF
NA	TRBV5-1	NA	TRBJ1-2	TGCGCCAGCAGCTTACGACAGGATGGTGGCTACACCTTC	CASSLRQDGGYTF
TRBD2	TRBV19	once	TRBJ2-1	TGTGCCAGTAGTTCCAGACTAGCGGGGGGCCTCTACAATGAGCAGTTCTTC	CASSSRLAGGLYNEQFF
NA	TRBV6-5	NA	TRBJ2-2	TGTGCCAGCGGGAGGACAGGAAACACCGGGGAGCTGTTTTTT	CASGRTGNTGELFF
TRBD1	TRBV27	NA	TRBJ2-3	TGTGCCAGCAGTCATGACAGGGTCACAGATACGCAGTATTTT	CASSHDRVTDTQYF
TRBD1	TRBV15	NA	TRBJ2-7	TGTGCCACCAGCCCGGGACAGGGGACCTACGAGCAGTACTTC	CATSPGQGTYEQYF
NA	TRBV28	few	TRBJ1-5	TGTGCCAGCAACCTCGGGTCCAGGGGCAATCAGCCCCAGCATTTT	CASNLGSRGNQPQHF
TRBD2	TRBV5-1	NA	TRBJ2-1	TGCGCCAGCAGCCGGGGACTAGCGTCGAATGAGCAGTTCTTC	CASSRGLASNEQFF
NA	TRBV5-4	NA	TRBJ2-7	TGTGCCAGCAGTCTCCTCGAGGCCTCCTACGAGCAGTACTTC	CASSLLEASYEQYF